This T cell receptor beta chain is from a study of T cell repertoires in cytomegalovirus infection. Study overall: Newly reported HLA-C-restricted and thoroughly characterized HLA-B-restricted CMV epitopes were employed. CMV infection and matching HLA type were both indicated by public TCR beta signatures. General study findings and limits: Ex vivo responses were dominated by HLA-C-restricted CMV-specific TCR beta clonotypes.

This clonotype was seen ten or more times. Its antigen is as yet unknown. Via MiXCR, TCRdb re-called the reads, giving one row per CDR3 protein. The sample lists some 920,000 distinct CDR3 sequences; around 32% were seen once. Germline V gives CDR1 SGHVS, CDR2 FNYEAQ. The germline V and J ends were trimmed by 1 base and 5 bases, with 8 bases remaining between them. This CDR3 spans 13 amino acids. Sample: cultured CD8+ T cells from PBMCs, taken from culture after CMV antigen stimulation. The rearrangement joins TRBV7-6 to TRBJ1-1; no reliable D call. This sequence originates from a human donor in good health (CMV status not recorded). Some clones in this sample may be carry-over from other donors' samples. DNA for the CDR3: TGTGCCAGCAGCTTAGTTCGGGAAACTGAAGCTTTCTTT. This encodes CASSLVRETEAFF.